This TCR beta chain comes out of a study of blood T cell repertoires in COVID-19. Across the whole study: Nucleic acid was either cDNA or gDNA, and it came from T cells, B-cell-depleted T cells, or PBMCs.

As handled by the study authors: Amplification with reference gene primers provided the estimates of nucleated cell counts. The repertoire was sequenced with immunoSEQ multiplex PCR; TCRdb's copy has only in-frame clones and lacks some. V and J calls and clone size are copied from that table; D and trimming were computed from the DNA. The sample lists hundreds of thousands of clones; roughly 86% were seen once. Points on this clone: This CDR3 is also generated by other DNA sequences in the sample.

This CDR3 is built from 16 residues. Germline trimming cut 0 bases from V and 5 bases from J; bases unmatched to any gene: 7. Per the germline V gene, CDR1 is SGDLS and CDR2 is YYNGEE. The material sequenced was peripheral blood. This TCR was sampled from a man aged 18 to 35 with active or convalescent COVID-19. This rearrangement joins TRBV9 to TRBJ2-5; 10 bases agree with TRBD2. The CDR3 DNA follows: TGTGCCAGCAGCGTAGTCAGCGGGGGGGCCAGGGAGACCCAGTACTTC. Amino acid sequence: CASSVVSGGARETQYF. Variable domain in full (rest from reference TRBV9 and TRBJ2-5): DSGVTQTPKHLITATGQRVTLRCSPRSGDLSVYWYQQSLDQGLQFLIQYYNGEERAKGNILERFSAQQFPDLHSELNLSSLELGDSALYFCASSVVSGGARETQYFGPGTRLLVL.